This T cell receptor (beta chain) comes out of a study of circulating and synovial CD4+ cells in juvenile arthritis. Study-level findings and limits: These repertoires were less diverse than bulk blood CD4 repertoires. Vbeta family usage analysis did not detect the pathogenic-like versus bulk difference. CPL and bulk CD4 samples differed at least tenfold in T cell genomes. Deeper sequencing increased measured overlap with synovial clonotypes.

This CDR3 has 14 amino acids. Germline CDR1 and CDR2: MGHRA and YSYEKL. The V gene end was trimmed by 6 bases and the J gene end by 4 bases; junction bases not matched to a gene: 8. This clone was found once. Its antigen is as yet unknown. The repertoire was sequenced with immunoSEQ multiplex PCR; TCRdb's copy has only in-frame clones and lacks some. The sample consists of tens of thousands of clones, over 85% of them appearing once. This chain joins TRBV4-1 and TRBJ1-2; 7 positions agree with TRBD1. The clonotype was recovered from a human donor with juvenile idiopathic arthritis. Sequencing used CD4+ T cells from blood. The CDR3 sequence: CASRPTGTAYGYTF. The CDR3 nucleotides are TGCGCCAGCAGGCCTACCGGGACAGCCTATGGCTACACCTTC.